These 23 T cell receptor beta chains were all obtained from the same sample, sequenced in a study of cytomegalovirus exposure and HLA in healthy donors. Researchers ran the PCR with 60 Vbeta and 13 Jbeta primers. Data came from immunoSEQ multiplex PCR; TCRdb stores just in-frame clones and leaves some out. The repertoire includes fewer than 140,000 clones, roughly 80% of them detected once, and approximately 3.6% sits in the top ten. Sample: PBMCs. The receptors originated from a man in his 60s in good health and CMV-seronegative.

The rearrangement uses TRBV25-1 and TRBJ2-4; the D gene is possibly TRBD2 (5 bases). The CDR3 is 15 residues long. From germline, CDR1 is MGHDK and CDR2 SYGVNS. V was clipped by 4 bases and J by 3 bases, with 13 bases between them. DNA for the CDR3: TGTGCCAGCAGTGCGCCGACTCGGGACAAAAACATTCAGTACTTC. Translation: CASSAPTRDKNIQYF. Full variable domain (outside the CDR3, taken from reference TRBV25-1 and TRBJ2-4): EADIYQTPRYLVIGTGKKITLECSQTMGHDKMYWYQQDPGMELHLIHYSYGVNSTEKGDLSSESTVSRIRTEHFPLTLESARPSHTSQYLCASSAPTRDKNIQYFGAGTRLSVL.

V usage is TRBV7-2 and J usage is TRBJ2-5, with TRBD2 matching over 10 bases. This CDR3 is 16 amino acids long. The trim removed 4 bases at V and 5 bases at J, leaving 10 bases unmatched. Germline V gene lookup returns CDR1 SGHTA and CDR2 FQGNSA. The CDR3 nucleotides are TGTGCCAGCAGCTCCCCGGGACTAGCGTTTAGGGAGACCCAGTACTTC. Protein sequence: CASSSPGLAFRETQYF.

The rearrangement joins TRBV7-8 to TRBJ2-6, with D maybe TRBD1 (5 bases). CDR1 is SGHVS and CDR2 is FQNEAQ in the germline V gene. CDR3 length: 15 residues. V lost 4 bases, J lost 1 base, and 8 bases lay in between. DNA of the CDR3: TGTGCCAGCAGCTCAGGGCGGTCTGGGGCCAACGTCCTGACTTTC. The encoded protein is CASSSGRSGANVLTF.

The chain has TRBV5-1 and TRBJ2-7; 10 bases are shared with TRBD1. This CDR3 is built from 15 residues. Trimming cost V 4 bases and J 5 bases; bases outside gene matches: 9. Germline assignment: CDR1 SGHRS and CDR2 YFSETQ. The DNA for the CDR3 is TGCGCCAGCAGCCCCGGACTGGACAGGGGGAACGAGCAGTACGTC. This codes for CASSPGLDRGNEQYV.

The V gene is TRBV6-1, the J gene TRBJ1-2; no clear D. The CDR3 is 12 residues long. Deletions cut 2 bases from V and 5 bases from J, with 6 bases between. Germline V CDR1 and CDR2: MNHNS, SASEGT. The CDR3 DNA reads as TGTGCCAGCAGTGAATCCGGGTATGGCTACACCTTC. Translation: CASSESGYGYTF.

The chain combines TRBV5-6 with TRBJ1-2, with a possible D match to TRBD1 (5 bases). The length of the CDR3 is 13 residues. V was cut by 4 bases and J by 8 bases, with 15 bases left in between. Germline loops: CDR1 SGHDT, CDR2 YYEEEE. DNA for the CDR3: TGTGCCAGCAGCCACGACACTCAGGGAGGCTACACCTTC. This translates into CASSHDTQGGYTF.

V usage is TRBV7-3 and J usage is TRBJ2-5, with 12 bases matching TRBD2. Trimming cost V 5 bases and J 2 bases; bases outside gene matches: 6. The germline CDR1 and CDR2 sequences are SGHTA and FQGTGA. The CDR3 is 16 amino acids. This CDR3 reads CASSPGTSGRQETQYF. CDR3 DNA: TGTGCCAGCAGCCCAGGGACTAGCGGGCGACAAGAGACCCAGTACTTC.

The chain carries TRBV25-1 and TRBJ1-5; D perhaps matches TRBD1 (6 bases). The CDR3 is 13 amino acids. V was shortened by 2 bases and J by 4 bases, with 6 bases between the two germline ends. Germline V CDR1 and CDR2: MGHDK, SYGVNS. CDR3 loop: CASSERGNQPQHF. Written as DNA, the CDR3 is TGTGCCAGCAGTGAAAGGGGGAATCAGCCCCAGCATTTT.

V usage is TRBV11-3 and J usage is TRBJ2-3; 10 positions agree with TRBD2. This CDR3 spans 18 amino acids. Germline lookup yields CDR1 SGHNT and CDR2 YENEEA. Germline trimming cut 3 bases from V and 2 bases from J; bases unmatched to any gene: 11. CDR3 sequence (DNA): TGTGCCAGCAGCTTTTACTGGACTAGCGGCCCTTCCACAGATACGCAGTATTTT. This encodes CASSFYWTSGPSTDTQYF.

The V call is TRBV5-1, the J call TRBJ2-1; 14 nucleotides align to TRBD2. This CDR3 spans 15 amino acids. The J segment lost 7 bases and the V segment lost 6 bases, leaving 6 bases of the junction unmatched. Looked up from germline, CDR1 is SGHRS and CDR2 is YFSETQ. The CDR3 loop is CASIWTSGGQNEQFF. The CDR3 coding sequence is TGCGCCAGCATCTGGACTAGCGGGGGGCAGAATGAGCAGTTCTTC.

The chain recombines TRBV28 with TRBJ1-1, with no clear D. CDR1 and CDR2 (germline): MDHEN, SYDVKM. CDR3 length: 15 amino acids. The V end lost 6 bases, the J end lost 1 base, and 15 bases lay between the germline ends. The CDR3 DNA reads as TGTGCCAGCAGCCCAGGAGGAGCTAGGAACACTGAAGCTTTCTTT. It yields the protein CASSPGGARNTEAFF. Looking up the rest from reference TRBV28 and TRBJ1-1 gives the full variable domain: DVKVTQSSRYLVKRTGEKVFLECVQDMDHENMFWYRQDPGLGLRLIYFSYDVKMKEKGDIPEGYSVSREKKERFSLILESASTNQTSMYLCASSPGGARNTEAFFGQGTRLTVV.

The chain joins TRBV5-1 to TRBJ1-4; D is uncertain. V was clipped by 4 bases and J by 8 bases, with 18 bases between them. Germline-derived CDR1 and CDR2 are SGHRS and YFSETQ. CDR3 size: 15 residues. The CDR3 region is CASSEGVRDGEKLFF. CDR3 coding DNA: TGCGCCAGCAGCGAAGGCGTCCGTGACGGGGAAAAACTGTTTTTT.

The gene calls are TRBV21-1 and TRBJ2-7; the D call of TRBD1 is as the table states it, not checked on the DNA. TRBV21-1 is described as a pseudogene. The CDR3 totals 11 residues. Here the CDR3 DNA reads TGTGCCAGCAGCAATCGAGGGGGCTGGAACTTC. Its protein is CASSNRGGWNF.

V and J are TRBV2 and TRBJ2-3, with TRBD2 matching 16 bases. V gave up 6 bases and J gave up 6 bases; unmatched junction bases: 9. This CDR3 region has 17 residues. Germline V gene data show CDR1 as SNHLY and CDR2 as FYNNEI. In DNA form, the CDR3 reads TGTGCCAGCAGGGAAAACATGGGACTAGCGGGGGGGGATACGCAGTATTTT. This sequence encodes CASRENMGLAGGDTQYF.

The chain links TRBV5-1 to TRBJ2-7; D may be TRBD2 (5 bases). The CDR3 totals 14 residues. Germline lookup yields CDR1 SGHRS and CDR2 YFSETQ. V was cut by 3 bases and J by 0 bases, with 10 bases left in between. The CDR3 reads CASSSDGGSYEQYF. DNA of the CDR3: TGCGCCAGCAGCTCAGACGGAGGCTCCTACGAGCAGTACTTC.

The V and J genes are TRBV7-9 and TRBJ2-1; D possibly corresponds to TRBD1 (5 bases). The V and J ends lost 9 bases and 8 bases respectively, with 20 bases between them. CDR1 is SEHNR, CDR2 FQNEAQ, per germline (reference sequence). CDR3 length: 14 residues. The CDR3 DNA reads TGTGCCAGTACCCTCCTGGCAGGGAAGGATGAGCAGTTCTTC. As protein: CASTLLAGKDEQFF.

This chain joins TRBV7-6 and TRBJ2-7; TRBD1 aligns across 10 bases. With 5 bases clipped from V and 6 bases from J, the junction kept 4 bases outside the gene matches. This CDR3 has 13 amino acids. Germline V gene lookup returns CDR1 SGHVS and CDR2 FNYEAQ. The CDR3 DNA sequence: TGTGCCAGCAGCGGGGACAGGGGCGGCGAGCAGTACTTC. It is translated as CASSGDRGGEQYF.

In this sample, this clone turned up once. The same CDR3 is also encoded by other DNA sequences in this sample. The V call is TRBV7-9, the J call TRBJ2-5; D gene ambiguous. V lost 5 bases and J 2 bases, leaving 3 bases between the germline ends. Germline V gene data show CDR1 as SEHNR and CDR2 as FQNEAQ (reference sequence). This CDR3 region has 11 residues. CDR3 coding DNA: TGTGCCAGCAGCCTTCAAGAGACCCAGTACTTC. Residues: CASSLQETQYF.

In nucleotides, the CDR3 is TGTGCCTGGAGTGTCCCACTAGCCGCAGATACGCAGTATTTT. Translating gives CAWSVPLAADTQYF. The chain combines TRBV30 with TRBJ2-3; D may be TRBD2 (6 bases). The V end lost 0 bases, the J end lost 4 bases, and 11 bases lay between the germline ends. The CDR3 has 14 residues. Germline V gene sequence: CDR1 GTSNPN, CDR2 SVGIG (reference sequence).

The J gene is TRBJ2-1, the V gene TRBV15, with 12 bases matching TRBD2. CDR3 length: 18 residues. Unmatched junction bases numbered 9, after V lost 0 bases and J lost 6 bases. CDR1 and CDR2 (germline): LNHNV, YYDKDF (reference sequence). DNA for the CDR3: TGTGCCACCAGCAGAGATTTGGGGGCTAGCGGGGGGGCCAATGAGCAGTTCTTC. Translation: CATSRDLGASGGANEQFF.

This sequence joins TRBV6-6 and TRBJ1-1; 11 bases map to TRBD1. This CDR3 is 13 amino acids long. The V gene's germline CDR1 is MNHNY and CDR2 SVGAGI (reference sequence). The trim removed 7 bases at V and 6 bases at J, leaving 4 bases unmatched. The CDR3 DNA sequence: TGTGCCAGCACTTGGGACAGGGGGGCTGAAGCTTTCTTT. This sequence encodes CASTWDRGAEAFF.

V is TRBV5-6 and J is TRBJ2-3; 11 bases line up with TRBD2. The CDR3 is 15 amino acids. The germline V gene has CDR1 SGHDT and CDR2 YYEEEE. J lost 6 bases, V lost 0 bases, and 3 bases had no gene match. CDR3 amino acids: CASSLELAGDDTQYF. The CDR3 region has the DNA TGTGCCAGCAGCTTGGAACTAGCGGGGGACGATACGCAGTATTTT.

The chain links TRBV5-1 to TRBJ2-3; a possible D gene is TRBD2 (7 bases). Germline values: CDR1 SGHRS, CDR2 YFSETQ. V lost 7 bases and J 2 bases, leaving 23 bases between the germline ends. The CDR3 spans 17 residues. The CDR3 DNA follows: TGCGCCAGCGGAGCTCGTAGGGGGGGGGTCAACACAGATACGCAGTATTTT. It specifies CASGARRGGVNTDTQYF.